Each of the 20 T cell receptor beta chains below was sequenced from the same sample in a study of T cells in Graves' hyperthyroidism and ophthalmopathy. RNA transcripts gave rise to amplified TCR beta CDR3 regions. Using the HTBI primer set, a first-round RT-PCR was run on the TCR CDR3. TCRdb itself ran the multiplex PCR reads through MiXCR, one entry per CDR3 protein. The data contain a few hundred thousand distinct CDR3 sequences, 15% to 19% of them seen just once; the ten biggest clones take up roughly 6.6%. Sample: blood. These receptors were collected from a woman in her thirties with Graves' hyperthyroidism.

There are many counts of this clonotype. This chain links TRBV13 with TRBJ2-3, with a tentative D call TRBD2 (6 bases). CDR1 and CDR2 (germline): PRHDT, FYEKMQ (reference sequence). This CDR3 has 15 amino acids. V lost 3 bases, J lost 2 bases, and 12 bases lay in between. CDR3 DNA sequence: TGTGCCAGCAGCTTGGCGGCGGGGCCCACAGATACGCAGTATTTT. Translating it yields CASSLAAGPTDTQYF.

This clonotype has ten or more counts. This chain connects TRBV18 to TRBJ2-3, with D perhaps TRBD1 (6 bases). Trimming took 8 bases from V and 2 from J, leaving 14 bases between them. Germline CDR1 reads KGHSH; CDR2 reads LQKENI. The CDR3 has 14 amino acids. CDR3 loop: CASSTRDNTDTQYF. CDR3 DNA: TGTGCCAGCAGCACCAGGGACAACACAGATACGCAGTATTTT.

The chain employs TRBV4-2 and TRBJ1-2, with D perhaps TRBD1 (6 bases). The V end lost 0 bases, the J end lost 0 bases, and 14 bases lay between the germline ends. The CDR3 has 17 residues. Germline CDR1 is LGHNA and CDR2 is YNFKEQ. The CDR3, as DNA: TGTGCCAGCAGCCAAGAGTCGGGGGGCGTCTCTAACTATGGCTACACCTTC. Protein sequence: CASSQESGGVSNYGYTF.

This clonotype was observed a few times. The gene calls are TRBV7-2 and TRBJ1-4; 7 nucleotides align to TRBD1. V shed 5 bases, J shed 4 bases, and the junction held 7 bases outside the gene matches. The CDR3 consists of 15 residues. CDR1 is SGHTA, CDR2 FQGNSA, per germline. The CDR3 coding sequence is TGTGCCAGCAGCCCTTGGACAGGCCTTAATGAAAAACTGTTTTTT. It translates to CASSPWTGLNEKLFF.

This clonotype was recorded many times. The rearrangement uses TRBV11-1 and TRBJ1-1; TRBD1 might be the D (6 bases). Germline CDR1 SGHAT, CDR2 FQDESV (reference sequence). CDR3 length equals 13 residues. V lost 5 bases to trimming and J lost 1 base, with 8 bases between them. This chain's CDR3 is CASSTGQNTEAFF. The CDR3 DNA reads TGTGCCAGCAGCACGGGACAGAACACTGAAGCTTTCTTT.

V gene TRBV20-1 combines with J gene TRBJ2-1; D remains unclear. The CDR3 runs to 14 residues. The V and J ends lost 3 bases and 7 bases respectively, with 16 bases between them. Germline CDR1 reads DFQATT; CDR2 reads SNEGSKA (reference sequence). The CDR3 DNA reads TGCAGTGCTAGCGGCCGCCTTAACGGGAATGAGCAGTTCTTC. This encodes CSASGRLNGNEQFF.

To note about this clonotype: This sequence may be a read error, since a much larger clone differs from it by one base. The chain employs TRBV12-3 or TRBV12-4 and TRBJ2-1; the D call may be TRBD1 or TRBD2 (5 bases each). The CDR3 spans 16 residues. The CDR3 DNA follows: TGTGCCAGCACCTTGGGGGAGCTAAGCTCCTACAATAAGCAGTTCTTC. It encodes CASTLGELSSYNKQFF.

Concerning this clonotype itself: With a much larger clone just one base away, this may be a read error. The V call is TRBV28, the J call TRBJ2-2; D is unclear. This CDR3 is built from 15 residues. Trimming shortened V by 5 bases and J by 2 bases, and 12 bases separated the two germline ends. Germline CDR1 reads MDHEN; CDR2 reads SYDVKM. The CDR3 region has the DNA TGTGCCAGCAGTCTTCACGGCCGTAACACCGGGGAGCTGTTTTTT. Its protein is CASSLHGRNTGELFF.

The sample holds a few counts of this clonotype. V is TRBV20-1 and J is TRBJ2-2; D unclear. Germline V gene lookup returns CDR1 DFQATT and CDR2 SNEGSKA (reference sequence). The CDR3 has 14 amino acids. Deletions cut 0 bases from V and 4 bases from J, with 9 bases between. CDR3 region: CSARDLQATGELFF. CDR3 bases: TGCAGTGCTAGAGATTTGCAGGCCACCGGGGAGCTGTTTTTT.

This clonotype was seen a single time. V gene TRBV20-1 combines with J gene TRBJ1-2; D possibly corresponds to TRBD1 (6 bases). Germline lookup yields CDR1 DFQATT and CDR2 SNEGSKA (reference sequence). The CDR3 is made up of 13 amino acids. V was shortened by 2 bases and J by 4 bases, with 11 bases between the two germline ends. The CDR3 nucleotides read TGCAGTGCTAGACTAATGGACAGCTATGGCTACACCTTC. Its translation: CSARLMDSYGYTF.

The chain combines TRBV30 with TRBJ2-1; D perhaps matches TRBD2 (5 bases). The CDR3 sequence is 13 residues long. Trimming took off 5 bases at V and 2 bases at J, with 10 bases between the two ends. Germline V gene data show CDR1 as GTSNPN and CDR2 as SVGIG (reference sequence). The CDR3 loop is CAWSGLPYNEQFF. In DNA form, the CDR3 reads TGTGCCTGGTCCGGACTCCCCTACAATGAGCAGTTCTTC.

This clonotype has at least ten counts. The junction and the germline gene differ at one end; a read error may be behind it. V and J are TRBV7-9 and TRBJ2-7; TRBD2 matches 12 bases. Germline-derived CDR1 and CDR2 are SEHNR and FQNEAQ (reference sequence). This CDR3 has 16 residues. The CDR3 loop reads CASSLAGGRETYEQYF. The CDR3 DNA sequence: TGTGCCAGCAGCCTAGCGGGAGGGAGGGAGACCTACGAGCAGTACTTC.

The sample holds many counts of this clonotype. In DNA form, the CDR3 reads TGCAGTGCTAGAGTTTCGCTGGGAGCCAAAAACATTCAGTACTTC. Translated: CSARVSLGAKNIQYF. The chain links TRBV20-1 to TRBJ2-4; D gene ambiguous. This CDR3 has 15 amino acids. Germline-derived CDR1 and CDR2 are DFQATT and SNEGSKA (reference sequence). V was clipped by 1 base and J by 0 bases, with 10 bases between them.

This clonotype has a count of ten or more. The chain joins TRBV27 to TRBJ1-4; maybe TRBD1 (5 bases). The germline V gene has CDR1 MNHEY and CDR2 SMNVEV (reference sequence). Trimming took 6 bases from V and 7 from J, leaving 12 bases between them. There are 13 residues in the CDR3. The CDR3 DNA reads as TGTGCCAGCAGACCGGTGGGGGGTGAAAAACTGTTTTTT. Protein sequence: CASRPVGGEKLFF.

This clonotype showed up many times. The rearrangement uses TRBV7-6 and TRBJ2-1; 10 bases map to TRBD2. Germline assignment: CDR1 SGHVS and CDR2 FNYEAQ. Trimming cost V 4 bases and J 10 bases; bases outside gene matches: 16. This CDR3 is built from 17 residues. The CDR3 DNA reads TGTGCCAGCAGCTCCCGTCGTACTAGCGGGATCGGGGTGGAGCAGTTCTTC. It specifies CASSSRRTSGIGVEQFF.

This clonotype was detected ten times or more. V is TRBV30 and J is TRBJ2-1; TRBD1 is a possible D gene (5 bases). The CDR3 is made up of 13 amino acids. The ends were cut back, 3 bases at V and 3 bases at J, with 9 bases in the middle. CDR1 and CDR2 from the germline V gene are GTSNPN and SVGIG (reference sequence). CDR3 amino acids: CAWSREDYNEQFF. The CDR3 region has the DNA TGTGCCTGGAGCAGGGAAGACTACAATGAGCAGTTCTTC.

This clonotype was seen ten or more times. CDR3 bases: TGCAGTGCACCGGCACCTAGCGGGAGCGGGGAGACCCAGTACTTC. Amino acid sequence: CSAPAPSGSGETQYF. The V and J genes are TRBV20-1 and TRBJ2-5; 10 nucleotides align to TRBD2. V gave up 6 bases and J gave up 5 bases; unmatched junction bases: 12. The CDR3 runs 15 residues. The germline CDR1 and CDR2 sequences are DFQATT and SNEGSKA (reference sequence).

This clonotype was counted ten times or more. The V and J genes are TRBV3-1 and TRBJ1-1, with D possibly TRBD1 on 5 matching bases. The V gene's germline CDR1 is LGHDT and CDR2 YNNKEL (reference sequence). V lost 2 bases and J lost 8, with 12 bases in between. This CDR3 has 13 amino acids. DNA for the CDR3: TGTGCCAGCAGCCAACCGGACACTCAAGAAGCTTTCTTT. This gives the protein CASSQPDTQEAFF.

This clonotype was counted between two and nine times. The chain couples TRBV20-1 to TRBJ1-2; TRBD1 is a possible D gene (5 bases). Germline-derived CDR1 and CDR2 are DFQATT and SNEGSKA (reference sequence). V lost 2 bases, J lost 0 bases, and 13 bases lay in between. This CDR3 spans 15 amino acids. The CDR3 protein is CSARRPGRPNYGYTF. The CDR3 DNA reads TGCAGTGCTAGAAGGCCGGGGCGGCCTAACTATGGCTACACCTTC.

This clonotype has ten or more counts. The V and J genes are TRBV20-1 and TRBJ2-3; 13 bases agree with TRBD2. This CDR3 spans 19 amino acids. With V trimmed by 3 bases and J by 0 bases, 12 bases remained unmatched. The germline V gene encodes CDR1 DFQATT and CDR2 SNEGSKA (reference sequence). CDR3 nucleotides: TGCAGTGCTAGGTCGCGAGGGACTAGCGGGGCAGTTAGCACAGATACGCAGTATTTT. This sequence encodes CSARSRGTSGAVSTDTQYF.